The 5 T cell receptor beta chains listed next were all sequenced from one sample in a study of CD8 T cells in Susac syndrome. Reverse transcription used roughly 0.5 to 1 ug RNA and random hexamers. One entry per CDR3 protein, called by TCRdb with MiXCR from the immunoSEQ multiplex PCR reads. The data hold roughly 170,000 distinct CDR3 sequences, with about 94% observed a single time. Material: CD4+ T cells from PBMCs. The receptors derive from a human donor with multiple sclerosis.

The V call is TRBV5-4, the J call TRBJ2-3; 12 bases match TRBD2. Losses at the gene ends were 4 bases for V and 5 bases for J; bases not matched to a gene: 8. CDR1 is SGHNT and CDR2 is YYREEE in the germline V gene (reference sequence). CDR3 size: 16 residues. The CDR3 reads CASSLRLAGVVDTQYF. CDR3 bases: TGTGCCAGCAGCCTACGACTAGCGGGAGTGGTAGATACGCAGTATTTT.

This chain links TRBV2 with TRBJ1-5; D not certain. This CDR3 has 14 amino acids. Trimming pared 1 base from V and 7 bases from J, leaving 11 bases between. Germline V gene sequence: CDR1 SNHLY, CDR2 FYNNEI. The CDR3 reads CASSEGRGYQPQHF. DNA for the CDR3: TGTGCCAGCAGTGAAGGTCGAGGGTACCAGCCCCAGCATTTT.

This chain joins TRBV2 and TRBJ1-2; D not resolved. CDR1 is SNHLY and CDR2 is FYNNEI in the germline V gene. V shed 5 bases and J shed 2 bases, with 9 bases lying between them. The CDR3 totals 13 residues. CDR3 protein: CASSPFQNYGYTF. CDR3 sequence (DNA): TGTGCCAGCAGTCCTTTCCAGAACTATGGCTACACCTTC.

This chain connects TRBV9 to TRBJ1-1; no definite D call. V was pared by 0 bases and J by 5 bases, with 8 bases between. CDR1 is SGDLS, CDR2 YYNGEE, per germline. The CDR3 consists of 13 residues. In nucleotides, the CDR3 is TGTGCCAGCAGCGTAGGAACAGTTACTGAAGCTTTCTTT. Residues: CASSVGTVTEAFF. The variable domain in full, with the rest retrieved from reference TRBV9 and TRBJ1-1, is DSGVTQTPKHLITATGQRVTLRCSPRSGDLSVYWYQQSLDQGLQFLIQYYNGEERAKGNILERFSAQQFPDLHSELNLSSLELGDSALYFCASSVGTVTEAFFGQGTRLTVV.

CDR3 bases: TGCAGTGCTGGTAGCGGGGGGCCGGGGGAGACCCAGTACTTC. It yields the protein CSAGSGGPGETQYF. V is TRBV20-1 and J is TRBJ2-5, with TRBD2 identical over 10 bases. In germline, CDR1 is DFQATT, CDR2 SNEGSKA (reference sequence). With V trimmed by 5 bases and J by 5 bases, 8 bases remained unmatched. The CDR3 has 14 amino acids.